The clone carrying this T cell receptor beta chain was picked up many times. What it binds is unknown. The data were obtained in a study of T cells in Graves' hyperthyroidism and ophthalmopathy. It was RNA transcripts that yielded the amplified TCR beta CDR3 regions. TCR CDR3 regions were first amplified by RT-PCR with HTBI primers. Each CDR3 protein is one row after TCRdb ran MiXCR on the multiplex PCR reads. Found here are 600,000 or so distinct CDR3 sequences, 13% to 15% of them singletons; the top ten hold 6.5% to 9%. Study observations and caveats: Most clonotypes expanded in the thyroid (above 0.001) were also present in blood.

The CDR3 is 15 amino acids. The trim removed 7 bases at V and 1 base at J, leaving 5 bases unmatched. The rearrangement joins TRBV12-3 or TRBV12-4 to TRBJ2-5; 11 bases are shared with TRBD1. The sequenced material came from blood. The TCR originated in a woman aged 18-29 years with Graves' ophthalmopathy. The CDR3 is CASTPDRGLQETQYF. The CDR3 DNA reads as TGTGCCAGCACCCCGGACAGGGGGCTCCAAGAGACCCAGTACTTC.